Its frequency marks the clone carrying this T cell receptor beta chain as large (0.1 to 1%). Its target is not known. The sample comes from a study of CD8 T cells in cerebrospinal fluid in Alzheimer's disease. CDR1 and CDR2 (germline): MNHEY, SVGEGT. The CDR3 totals 17 residues. TCRdb processed the 10x single-cell sequencing reads again and assigns one entry to each CDR3 protein, with no DNA. This sample's table has approximately 860 distinct CDR3 sequences. Droplet-based sequencing used CSF cells sorted as live with a live/dead marker. Findings of the study overall: Expanded clones of at least 3% were commoner in Alzheimer's patients than healthy subjects.

This receptor was obtained from a human donor with Parkinson's disease. The chain employs TRBV6-2 or TRBV6-3 and TRBJ2-3; as DNA is missing, the TRBD2 call by TCRdb cannot be tested. Sequencing was done on a sample of cerebrospinal fluid. The CDR3: CASSSGLAGGSADTQYF.